Following are 6 T cell receptor beta chains from one sample sequenced in a study of blood T cell repertoires in COVID-19. Produced via immunoSEQ multiplex PCR; TCRdb's table is partial and in-frame only. The profile shows some 200,000 clones, more than 70% of them singletons. Sequenced material: peripheral blood. The receptors originated from a man in his forties with active or convalescent COVID-19.

V usage is TRBV2 and J usage is TRBJ2-2; TRBD1 might be the D (5 bases). The CDR3 totals 14 residues. Germline V CDR1 and CDR2: SNHLY, FYNNEI. Trimming took off 7 bases at V and 2 bases at J, with 11 bases between the two ends. CDR3 in amino acids: CASTRTPNTGELFF. The CDR3, as DNA: TGTGCCAGCACAAGGACACCCAACACCGGGGAGCTGTTTTTT.

Sample share makes this clone medium-sized (0.01 to 0.1%). CDR3 in DNA: TGTGCCAGCAGAAGAGGGACAGGATACACCGGGGAGCTGTTTTTT. Protein product: CASRRGTGYTGELFF. This sequence joins TRBV7-9 and TRBJ2-2; 8 bases map to TRBD1. The J segment lost 3 bases and the V segment lost 6 bases, leaving 6 bases of the junction unmatched. The CDR3 consists of 15 residues. CDR1 and CDR2 from the germline V gene are SEHNR and FQNEAQ (reference sequence).

This clone was picked up one time. The chain uses TRBV7-2 and TRBJ1-5, with TRBD1 as a possible D gene (6 bases). CDR1 and CDR2 from the germline V gene are SGHTA and FQGNSA. The CDR3 spans 14 residues. V lost 5 bases, J lost 6 bases, and 14 bases lay in between. The CDR3 nucleotides are TGTGCCAGCAGCCCCGGGGGGCTGGGTCAGCCCCAGCATTTT. As protein: CASSPGGLGQPQHF.

The rearrangement joins TRBV6-5 to TRBJ2-7; TRBD2 aligns across 7 bases. Per the germline V gene, CDR1 is MNHEY and CDR2 is SVGAGI. The CDR3 is made up of 15 amino acids. V lost 0 bases, J lost 1 base, and 3 bases stayed unmatched. This CDR3 is CASSYSAGGSYEQYF. CDR3 coding DNA: TGTGCCAGCAGTTACTCAGCCGGGGGGTCCTACGAGCAGTACTTC.

The rearrangement uses TRBV29-1 and TRBJ2-7, with 12 bases aligning to TRBD2. Germline V lookup: CDR1 SQVTM, CDR2 ANQGSEA. The V gene end was trimmed by 6 bases and the J gene end by 6 bases; junction bases not matched to a gene: 6. This CDR3 has 13 residues. Here the CDR3 reads CSVPGTSGLEQYF. The CDR3 region has the DNA TGCAGCGTACCCGGGACTAGCGGGCTCGAGCAGTACTTC.

This chain uses TRBV5-1 with TRBJ1-5; perhaps TRBD1 as D (5 bases). This CDR3 has 14 amino acids. The germline CDR1 and CDR2 sequences are SGHRS and YFSETQ. Trimming pared 1 base from V and 6 bases from J, leaving 11 bases between. The CDR3 spells CASSLSRGGQPQHF. As DNA, the CDR3 is TGCGCCAGCAGCTTGAGTAGGGGCGGTCAGCCCCAGCATTTT. The whole variable domain, filled in from reference TRBV5-1 and TRBJ1-5, reads KAGVTQTPRYLIKTRGQQVTLSCSPISGHRSVSWYQQTPGQGLQFLFEYFSETQRNKGNFPGRFSGRQFSNSRSEMNVSTLELGDSALYLCASSLSRGGQPQHFGDGTRLSIL.